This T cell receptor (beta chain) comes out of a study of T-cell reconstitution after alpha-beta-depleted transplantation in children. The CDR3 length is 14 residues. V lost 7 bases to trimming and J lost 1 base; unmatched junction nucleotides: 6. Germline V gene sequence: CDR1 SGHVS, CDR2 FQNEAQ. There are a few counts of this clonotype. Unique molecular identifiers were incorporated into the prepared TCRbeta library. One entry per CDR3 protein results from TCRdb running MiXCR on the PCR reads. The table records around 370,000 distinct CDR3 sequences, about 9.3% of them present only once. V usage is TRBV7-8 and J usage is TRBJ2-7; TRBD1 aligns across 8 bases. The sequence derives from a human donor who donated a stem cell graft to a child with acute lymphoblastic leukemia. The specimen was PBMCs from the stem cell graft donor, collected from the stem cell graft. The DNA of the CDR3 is TGTGCCAGCACCCCGGACAGGGTTTCCTACGAGCAGTACTTC. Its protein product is CASTPDRVSYEQYF.